This T cell receptor (beta chain) comes out of a study of PD-1 blockade in classical Hodgkin lymphoma (TCRdb year 2020). Some background on the complete study: Nivolumab dosing was 3 mg/kg intravenously every 2 weeks, continuing until either disease progression or unacceptable toxicity. A peripheral blood immune signature of response to PD-1 blockade in classical Hodgkin lymphoma was defined using TCR beta sequencing and CyTOF.

Looking up the germline V gene yields CDR1 SGHAT and CDR2 FQNNGV. Spanning cysteine to phenylalanine, the CDR3 consists of 14 amino acids. The read is trimmed to its CDR3 DNA, 42 bases read in frame from base 1. Between the V and J ends, shortened by 4 bases and 3 bases respectively, the junction contains 10 bases. Note on this clone: It has no known antigen specificity. No base-level quality is on record; no much larger clone is a single base apart.

The meaning of the sample's time point label: cycle 1 day 1 (C1D1), immediately before nivolumab initiation. Every trial patient had relapsed after autologous stem cell transplantation, and cohorts A, B and C differed in prior brentuximab vedotin exposure. The trial cohort comprised some 60 patients with relapsed/refractory classical Hodgkin lymphoma whose best overall responses were complete response, partial response or progressive disease. Single-agent nivolumab was administered to trial patients in the multi-cohort phase II CheckMate 205 trial. An independent review committee assessed best overall response by applying the 2007 International Working Group response criteria. Trial PBMCs were collected just before the start of nivolumab (C1D1) and during therapy at cycle 2 day 1 and cycle 4 day 1. Peripheral blood was collected in 8 mL Vacutainer Cell Preparation Tubes, from which PBMCs were isolated by centrifugation and then cryopreserved.

What the work shows at the level of the full study, not this receptor alone: Baseline TCR diversity was reported to be lower in newly diagnosed patients than in healthy donors and to be lower still in relapsed/refractory patients. Trial patients with a complete response had baseline diversity similar to that of newly diagnosed patients, while partial responders and progressors had significantly lower diversity. The study was limited to a single clinical trial cohort, and causes of repertoire differences, possibly disease activity or prior therapy, remained undefined. Patients starting nivolumab less than 1 year after ASCT had lower diversity and were excluded from later analyses to avoid confounding by immune reconstitution. A significant rise by C4D1 was seen in CD4+ but not CD8+ TCR diversity (p=0.0027 vs p=0.16), with the rise being most apparent in complete responders (p=0.02).

The Qiagen DNeasy kit was used to extract genomic DNA from unsorted PBMCs and from the negatively selected CD4+ and CD8+ fractions. TCR beta CDR3 regions were amplified by immunoSEQ multiplex PCR using primers annealing to V and J segments. A synthetic immune receptor repertoire was used to minimize amplification bias, and remaining bias was computationally removed after sequencing. The original methods were these. Repertoire diversity was quantified as the Shannon entropy index using custom Python scripts. The unsorted, CD4+ and CD8+ repertoires were each analyzed separately, with the exception of combined analyses, where CD4+ and CD8+ sequences were merged in silico. A clone was considered expanded if an increase in frequency of at least 2-fold after treatment relative to C1D1 was found, and a pseudocount of 0.5 was applied to clones undetected at baseline. Clones with 0 or 1 copy at C1D1 were classified as singleton clones, and clones with 2 or more copies were classified as non-singleton clones. Clones expanded in unsorted samples were assigned a CD4+, CD8+ or unknown annotation through matching of protein sequences in sorted samples from the same patient. Wilcoxon tests were applied to paired samples to test diversity changes from C1D1 to C4D1. TCRdb obtained this table from immuneACCESS and retained in-frame rearrangements with V and J assigned. These tables miss some clones; where compared with another copy, unresolved V genes account for less than half of the shortfall, and the remainder is unexplained. The DNA gave D and trimming, while V, J and clone size come from that table. In all, the sample holds roughly 13,000 clones, and around 85% of those were seen once. The biggest ten clones account for 25% of the sample.

This clonotype was obtained from a human donor with classical Hodgkin lymphoma. The chain is made from TRBV11-2 and TRBJ2-1, with the D gene not clear enough to name. The sequencing here drew on peripheral blood mononuclear cells (PBMCs), taken at baseline. The sequence in DNA is TGTGCCAGCAGCTCCCCTAGAAACTACAATGAGCAGTTCTTC. This codes for CASSSPRNYNEQFF.